This record looks at one T cell receptor (beta chain) sequence and its context. Individuals aged roughly 18 to 95 years were recruited from some 26 US areas. Cohorts were determined from participant-reported clinical history. Exposed study participants had met a COVID-19 case within 2 weeks before entry. Trimming cost V 2 bases and J 6 bases; bases outside gene matches: 9. The CDR3 consists of 16 residues. In germline, CDR1 is MNHEY, CDR2 SMNVEV (reference sequence). The source of the sample is a study of blood T cell repertoires in COVID-19. Under the authors' procedure: Amplification of reference gene primers provided the estimated nucleated cell counts. Libraries were prepared by immunoSEQ multiplex PCR; TCRdb keeps only in-frame clonotypes and omits some of them. The V and J calls and the clone size are those of that table, but D and trimming were determined from the DNA. This table holds 350,000 to 500,000 clones, approximately 90% found once.

What was sequenced was PBMCs or T cells enriched from blood (not recorded which). The clonotype originates from a woman aged 18-29 years who had been exposed to COVID-19. The V call is TRBV27, the J call TRBJ2-1; 8 bases are a match to TRBD2. As DNA, the CDR3 is TGTGCCAGCAGTTTACGGACTAGCCTGGGTGTCAATGAGCAGTTCTTC. It translates to CASSLRTSLGVNEQFF.